The source of this T cell receptor (beta chain) is a study of blood T cell repertoires in COVID-19. Turning to the study itself: Some COVID-19 samples were acute and others convalescent; all came from the United States, Italy and Spain. Sources were T cells, B-cell-depleted T cells, or PBMCs; the material itself was cDNA or gDNA.

This clone came up once. In the authors' methods: By means of reference gene primer amplification, nucleated cell counts were estimated. The assay was immunoSEQ multiplex PCR, and TCRdb's table has in-frame clones only and misses some. The V and J calls and the clone size are those of that table, but D and trimming were determined from the DNA. Of hundreds of thousands of clones listed, over 85% are singletons. The CDR3 extends over 16 amino acids. Trimming at V came to 6 bases and at J to 0 bases, leaving 8 bases not matched to a gene. Germline CDR1 MDHEN, CDR2 SYDVKM. The Seattle site enrolled patients during active infection and followed them longitudinally.

The sequencing sample was made of peripheral blood. This receptor was taken from a woman between 25 and 40 years old with COVID-19, enrolled during active disease. The V gene is TRBV28, the J gene TRBJ1-3; 7 positions match TRBD1. DNA for the CDR3: TGTGCCAGCAGACCCTCGACAGGGCCCTCTGGAAACACCATATATTTT. Residues: CASRPSTGPSGNTIYF.